Below, 6 T cell receptor beta chains from the same sample are listed, as sequenced in a study of cytomegalovirus exposure and HLA in healthy donors. 60 Vbeta and 13 Jbeta primers were used in PCR. Profiling relied on immunoSEQ multiplex PCR, and the TCRdb table lists in-frame clones only, not all of them. The sample holds around 180,000 clones; around four fifths are singletons and the top ten take 1.1%. Source material: PBMCs. The receptors were gathered from a woman between 40 and 55 years old in good health and CMV-seronegative.

V and J are TRBV11-2 and TRBJ1-2; D not certain. From germline, CDR1 is SGHAT and CDR2 FQNNGV. Deletions cut 1 base from V and 0 bases from J, with 6 bases between. The CDR3 runs to 14 residues. The CDR3 reads CASSLGSANYGYTF. DNA of the CDR3: TGTGCCAGCAGCTTAGGTTCCGCTAACTATGGCTACACCTTC.

The chain couples TRBV19 to TRBJ2-1, with unresolved D. Germline V gene lookup returns CDR1 LNHDA and CDR2 SQIVND (reference sequence). The CDR3 runs 13 residues. Trimming cost V 4 bases and J 6 bases, with 10 bases left between them. CDR3 bases: TGTGCCAGTAGTAGTAACAGCATCAATGAGCAGTTCTTC. Translation: CASSSNSINEQFF.

The rearrangement links TRBV19 to TRBJ2-1; 10 bases match TRBD2. Losses at the gene ends were 0 bases for V and 7 bases for J; bases not matched to a gene: 12. The length of the CDR3 is 18 residues. From germline, CDR1 is LNHDA and CDR2 SQIVND (reference sequence). Here the CDR3 reads CASSIDRQLAGRRNEQFF. CDR3 DNA sequence: TGTGCCAGTAGTATAGATCGACAACTAGCGGGAAGGCGGAATGAGCAGTTCTTC.

The chain uses TRBV5-4 and TRBJ2-1; TRBD1 might be the D (5 bases). The ends were cut back, 4 bases at V and 15 bases at J, with 20 bases in the middle. Germline V gene sequence: CDR1 SGHNT, CDR2 YYREEE (reference sequence). The CDR3 is 13 residues long. The CDR3 is CASSPSQGLGWFF. The CDR3 region has the DNA TGTGCCAGCAGCCCCTCGCAGGGCCTAGGGTGGTTCTTC.

This clone was counted only a few times. The V gene is TRBV9, the J gene TRBJ2-7, with TRBD1 matching over 8 bases. J gave up 4 bases and V 0 bases, and 9 bases lay outside the gene matches. The CDR3 length is 16 residues. Germline V gene sequence: CDR1 SGDLS, CDR2 YYNGEE. DNA of the CDR3: TGTGCCAGCAGCGTAGCTGGATCGGGACAGGTATACGAGCAGTACTTC. Its translation is CASSVAGSGQVYEQYF. The full variable domain, completed using reference TRBV9 and TRBJ2-7, is DSGVTQTPKHLITATGQRVTLRCSPRSGDLSVYWYQQSLDQGLQFLIQYYNGEERAKGNILERFSAQQFPDLHSELNLSSLELGDSALYFCASSVAGSGQVYEQYFGPGTRLTVT.

J is TRBJ2-1 and V is TRBV5-4; 10 positions agree with TRBD1. The V and J ends lost 8 bases and 8 bases, in that order; junction bases with no gene match: 4. Germline V gene data show CDR1 as SGHNT and CDR2 as YYREEE (reference sequence). This CDR3 is 12 amino acids long. The CDR3 region is CASRGTGDEQFF. The CDR3, as DNA: TGTGCCAGTCGAGGGACAGGGGATGAGCAGTTCTTC.